The 28 T cell receptor beta chains below come from one sample, sequenced in a study of blood T cell repertoires in COVID-19. Repertoires were generated with immunoSEQ multiplex PCR, while TCRdb's copy carries only in-frame clones and drops some. The table includes roughly 54,000 clones, about 87% detected once. Specimen: peripheral blood. These receptors came from a woman aged 60 to 75 with COVID-19, enrolled during active disease.

A single count supports this clone. The chain uses TRBV18 and TRBJ1-5; D is undetermined. V gave up 2 bases and J gave up 5 bases, with 7 bases separating them. The germline V gene has CDR1 KGHSH and CDR2 LQKENI. CDR3 size: 13 residues. The CDR3 reads CASSPEADQPQHF. CDR3 DNA sequence: TGTGCCAGCTCACCAGAAGCGGATCAGCCCCAGCATTTT.

This rearrangement joins TRBV2 to TRBJ2-3, with D perhaps matching TRBD1 (5 bases). Per the germline V gene, CDR1 is SNHLY and CDR2 is FYNNEI. The CDR3 is 15 amino acids. V dropped 8 bases and J dropped 0 bases, with 15 bases sitting between them. Here the CDR3 reads CASGLQGASTDTQYF. In nucleotides, the CDR3 is TGTGCCAGCGGTCTCCAGGGTGCTAGCACAGATACGCAGTATTTT.

The chain couples TRBV10-3 to TRBJ2-3; 10 nucleotides match TRBD1. J gave up 4 bases and V 6 bases, and 13 bases lay outside the gene matches. Germline loops: CDR1 ENHRY, CDR2 SYGVKD. This CDR3 has 17 residues. CDR3 DNA: TGTGCCATCAGACCCGGGACAGGGGCTTTGGGCGCAGATACGCAGTATTTT. It yields the protein CAIRPGTGALGADTQYF.

The rearrangement uses TRBV6-6 and TRBJ1-4; D remains unclear. V was shortened by 2 bases and J by 10 bases, with 8 bases between the two germline ends. This CDR3 contains 12 residues. The V gene's germline CDR1 is MNHNY and CDR2 SVGAGI (reference sequence). Here the CDR3 DNA reads TGTGCCAGCAGTTACGAAGGCGGAAAACTGTTTTTT. Protein sequence: CASSYEGGKLFF.

This chain uses TRBV6-5 with TRBJ2-2; D unclear. The CDR3 has 11 residues. V was shortened by 2 bases and J by 7 bases, with 2 bases between the two germline ends. Germline loops: CDR1 MNHEY, CDR2 SVGAGI. This CDR3 is CASSYRGELFF. CDR3 nucleotide sequence: TGTGCCAGCAGTTACCGCGGGGAGCTGTTTTTT.

This clone is a singleton in its sample. This sequence joins TRBV6-5 and TRBJ2-3; 10 bases are a match to TRBD1. V lost 6 bases and J lost 6; bases outside the gene matches: 9. The CDR3 extends over 15 amino acids. Per the germline V gene, CDR1 is MNHEY and CDR2 is SVGAGI. The CDR3 nucleotides are TGTGCCAGCAGGTCCCGGGACAGGGGACCGGATACGCAGTATTTT. This gives the protein CASRSRDRGPDTQYF.

J is TRBJ1-4 and V is TRBV28; 10 bases match TRBD1. This CDR3 is 16 amino acids long. The ends lost 3 bases at V and 6 bases at J; junction bases unmatched: 7. Germline V gene data show CDR1 as MDHEN and CDR2 as SYDVKM. CDR3 protein: CASSFPIGTGDEKLFF. CDR3 in DNA: TGTGCCAGCAGTTTCCCGATCGGGACAGGGGATGAAAAACTGTTTTTT. Combining the CDR3 with reference TRBV28 and TRBJ1-4 gives the whole variable domain DVKVTQSSRYLVKRTGEKVFLECVQDMDHENMFWYRQDPGLGLRLIYFSYDVKMKEKGDIPEGYSVSREKKERFSLILESASTNQTSMYLCASSFPIGTGDEKLFFGSGTQLSVL.

This chain links TRBV10-1 with TRBJ2-1; no clear D gene. The V gene's germline CDR1 is WNHNN and CDR2 SYGVQD (reference sequence). Trimming removed 0 bases at V and 2 bases at J, with 11 bases between. The CDR3 loop spans 16 amino acids. CDR3 in amino acids: CASSESLVLPYNEQFF. The CDR3 DNA reads TGCGCCAGCAGTGAGTCGTTAGTCCTCCCCTACAATGAGCAGTTCTTC.

Notes on this clone: Other DNA sequences in this sample translate to the same CDR3. The gene calls are TRBV29-1 and TRBJ2-2, with D tentatively TRBD2 (7 bases). The CDR3 has 16 amino acids. Germline assignment: CDR1 SQVTM and CDR2 ANQGSEA. V gave up 4 bases and J gave up 3 bases, with 18 bases separating them. The CDR3 DNA reads TGCAGCGTTGGATGGGGGGGGGCCCCTTACACCGGGGAGCTGTTTTTT. Translation: CSVGWGGAPYTGELFF.

The chain combines TRBV15 with TRBJ2-1; 9 positions match TRBD2. Germline V gives CDR1 LNHNV, CDR2 YYDKDF (reference sequence). This CDR3 comprises 16 residues. V was clipped by 0 bases and J by 9 bases; unmatched bases: 9. The CDR3 here is CATSRDRLADAVEQFF. The CDR3 coding sequence is TGTGCCACCAGCAGAGATCGACTAGCGGACGCGGTTGAGCAGTTCTTC. Full variable domain (outside the CDR3, taken from reference TRBV15 and TRBJ2-1): DAMVIQNPRYQVTQFGKPVTLSCSQTLNHNVMYWYQQKSSQAPKLLFHYYDKDFNNEADTPDNFQSRRPNTSFCFLDIRSPGLGDTAMYLCATSRDRLADAVEQFFGPGTRLTVL.

The genes are TRBV3-1 (or the pseudogene TRBV3-2) and TRBJ1-5; 7 bases fit TRBD1. Germline trimming cut 1 base from V and 2 bases from J; bases unmatched to any gene: 2. Germline CDR1 is LGHDT and CDR2 is YNNKEL (reference sequence). The CDR3 is 15 amino acids. CDR3 sequence (DNA): TGTGCCAGCAGCCAAGGGACAGGAGGCAATCAGCCCCAGCATTTT. Protein: CASSQGTGGNQPQHF.

The rearrangement uses TRBV29-1 and TRBJ2-3, with 8 bases aligning to TRBD2. The V segment lost 5 bases and the J segment 1 base; nucleotides outside the gene matches: 8. In germline, CDR1 is SQVTM, CDR2 ANQGSEA. The CDR3 has 15 amino acids. CDR3 coding DNA: TGCAGCGTTCTACCCCTGACTAGCGGCACAGATACGCAGTATTTT. It specifies CSVLPLTSGTDTQYF.

The gene calls are TRBV5-1 and TRBJ2-4, with TRBD1 identical over 9 bases. The trim removed 0 bases at V and 6 bases at J, leaving 7 bases unmatched. CDR3 length: 16 amino acids. Per the germline V gene, CDR1 is SGHRS and CDR2 is YFSETQ. CDR3 sequence reads: CASSLALGQGANIQYF. In DNA, the CDR3 is TGCGCCAGCAGCTTGGCCTTGGGACAGGGCGCAAACATTCAGTACTTC. Together with reference TRBV5-1 and TRBJ2-4, the CDR3 gives the full variable domain: KAGVTQTPRYLIKTRGQQVTLSCSPISGHRSVSWYQQTPGQGLQFLFEYFSETQRNKGNFPGRFSGRQFSNSRSEMNVSTLELGDSALYLCASSLALGQGANIQYFGAGTRLSVL.

By frequency in the sample, this clone is medium-sized. V gene TRBV15 combines with J gene TRBJ2-7, with D possibly being TRBD2 (6 bases). The germline gives CDR1 LNHNV, CDR2 YYDKDF (reference sequence). There are 14 residues in the CDR3. Trimming removed 5 bases at V and 2 bases at J, with 13 bases between. In DNA, the CDR3 is TGTGCCACCAGCGGAGGGACTGGAGCCTACGAGCAGTACTTC. Its translation is CATSGGTGAYEQYF.

This rearrangement joins TRBV6-5 to TRBJ1-1, with 12 bases aligning to TRBD1. The CDR3 extends over 14 amino acids. V was clipped by 6 bases and J by 10 bases; unmatched bases: 9. CDR1 and CDR2 (germline): MNHEY, SVGAGI. The CDR3: CASSLPGQGAGAFF. The CDR3 nucleotides read TGTGCCAGCAGCTTGCCGGGACAGGGGGCTGGAGCTTTCTTT.

J is TRBJ2-4 and V is TRBV28; 9 bases fit TRBD1. J lost 8 bases, V lost 5 bases, and 10 bases had no gene match. This CDR3 contains 15 residues. The germline gives CDR1 MDHEN, CDR2 SYDVKM. Here the CDR3 reads CASSVPGQGIDIQYF. CDR3 coding DNA: TGTGCCAGCAGTGTACCGGGACAGGGAATCGACATTCAGTACTTC. The whole variable domain, remainder taken from reference TRBV28 and TRBJ2-4, is DVKVTQSSRYLVKRTGEKVFLECVQDMDHENMFWYRQDPGLGLRLIYFSYDVKMKEKGDIPEGYSVSREKKERFSLILESASTNQTSMYLCASSVPGQGIDIQYFGAGTRLSVL.

V is TRBV23-1 and J is TRBJ2-3; 13 bases agree with TRBD2. TRBV23-1 has ORF status, its function being uncertain. V lost 6 bases and J lost 0; bases outside the gene matches: 6. The CDR3 length is 17 residues. CDR3 sequence (DNA): TGCGCCAGCAGCCGGACGGGACTAGCGGGAAGCACAGATACGCAGTATTTT. Translating gives CASSRTGLAGSTDTQYF.

This chain links TRBV28 with TRBJ2-1; 7 bases agree with TRBD2. Germline V gives CDR1 MDHEN, CDR2 SYDVKM. The V segment lost 4 bases and the J segment 15 bases; nucleotides outside the gene matches: 6. The CDR3 is 11 residues long. CDR3 region: CASSYERGVFF. The DNA for the CDR3 is TGTGCCAGCAGTTATGAGCGGGGAGTGTTCTTC.

This clone was detected ten times or more. J is TRBJ2-3 and V is TRBV6-5; 8 bases are a match to TRBD1. This CDR3 spans 15 amino acids. V lost 1 base and J lost 1; bases outside the gene matches: 1. CDR1 MNHEY and CDR2 SVGAGI come from the germline V gene. This CDR3 reads CASSYWTGRTDTQYF. The CDR3 nucleotides are TGTGCCAGCAGTTACTGGACAGGGCGCACAGATACGCAGTATTTT.

The chain recombines TRBV2 with TRBJ2-5; the match to TRBD1 covers 8 bases. V lost 6 bases to trimming and J lost 5 bases; unmatched junction nucleotides: 2. Germline V CDR1 and CDR2: SNHLY, FYNNEI. The CDR3 contains 12 residues. The CDR3 sequence: CASRTGGETQYF. CDR3 nucleotide sequence: TGTGCCAGCAGAACAGGGGGGGAGACCCAGTACTTC.

This clone was recorded a few times. V is TRBV7-6 and J is TRBJ2-1; no firm D call. The CDR3 is 15 residues long. The V gene's germline CDR1 is SGHVS and CDR2 FNYEAQ. V dropped 1 base and J dropped 0 bases, with 7 bases sitting between them. The CDR3 DNA reads as TGTGCCAGCAGCTTAGACGGTAGCTCCTACAATGAGCAGTTCTTC. As protein: CASSLDGSSYNEQFF.

The J gene is TRBJ2-3, the V gene TRBV21-1; the table's D call of TRBD2 was not tested on the DNA. TRBV21-1 has pseudogene status. The CDR3 runs 16 residues. The CDR3 DNA sequence: TGTGCCAGCAGCGACTTGTGGTCGGGAGGCCCAGATACGCAGTATTTT. Amino acid sequence: CASSDLWSGGPDTQYF.

This clone was detected a few times. CDR3 nucleotides: TGTGCCAGCAGCCCCTTAGGGCGGGAGATGGTAGATACGCAGTATTTT. Translating it yields CASSPLGREMVDTQYF. The V and J genes are TRBV3-1 (or the pseudogene TRBV3-2) and TRBJ2-3, with 7 bases fitting TRBD2. CDR1 is LGHDT and CDR2 is YNNKEL in the germline V gene (reference sequence). V was pared by 4 bases and J by 5 bases, with 12 bases of the junction left unmatched. There are 16 residues in the CDR3.

The sample holds a few counts of this clone. The chain carries TRBV10-3 and TRBJ2-5, with 11 bases aligning to TRBD2. Losses at the gene ends were 4 bases for V and 1 base for J; bases not matched to a gene: 2. The CDR3 consists of 15 residues. Germline V gives CDR1 ENHRY, CDR2 SYGVKD. CDR3 bases: TGTGCCATCAGTGGAGGGACTAGCGGCCAAGAGACCCAGTACTTC. This gives the protein CAISGGTSGQETQYF.

The rearrangement joins TRBV2 to TRBJ1-6; D is undetermined. This CDR3 spans 16 amino acids. Germline V gene lookup returns CDR1 SNHLY and CDR2 FYNNEI. Trimming left V 7 bases short and J 0 bases short, with 13 bases between. CDR3 protein: CASKLRGSSYNSPLHF. CDR3 bases: TGTGCCAGCAAGCTGCGCGGGAGCTCCTATAATTCACCCCTCCACTTT. Variable domain in full (rest from reference TRBV2 and TRBJ1-6): EPEVTQTPSHQVTQMGQEVILRCVPISNHLYFYWYRQILGQKVEFLVSFYNNEISEKSEIFDDQFSVERPDGSNFTLKIRSTKLEDSAMYFCASKLRGSSYNSPLHFGNGTRLTVT.

The V and J genes are TRBV29-1 and TRBJ1-1; the match to TRBD1 covers 10 bases. CDR1 is SQVTM, CDR2 ANQGSEA, per germline. The CDR3 has 14 amino acids. After removal of 6 bases from V and 5 bases from J, the junction contained 9 bases not matched to a gene. The CDR3 DNA sequence: TGCAGCGTGCGCAGGGGACAGGGGTTTACTGAAGCTTTCTTT. Amino acids: CSVRRGQGFTEAFF.

This clone was observed a handful of times. CDR3 DNA sequence: TGTGCCAGCAGCTTAGTTGTCGGGGGATACCAAGAGACCCAGTACTTC. Translating gives CASSLVVGGYQETQYF. This sequence joins TRBV7-2 and TRBJ2-5; perhaps TRBD2 as D (6 bases). The CDR3 has 16 amino acids. The germline V gene has CDR1 SGHTA and CDR2 FQGNSA. Trimming took 1 base from V and 0 from J, leaving 12 bases between them.

The gene calls are TRBV5-6 and TRBJ2-1; 11 bases agree with TRBD2. J was trimmed by 1 base and V by 5 bases; bases with no gene match: 5. The CDR3 runs to 16 residues. The V gene's germline CDR1 is SGHDT and CDR2 YYEEEE. The CDR3 region has the DNA TGTGCCAGCAGAACTAGCGGGAGTTGGTCCTACAATGAGCAGTTCTTC. Its translation: CASRTSGSWSYNEQFF.